The rows below give T cell receptor beta chains drawn from one sample of a study of T cells after yellow fever vaccination. TCRdb itself ran the 5' RACE reads through MiXCR, one entry per CDR3 protein. The table includes about 260,000 distinct CDR3 sequences, around 13% detected once. The sequencing used CD4+ T cells sorted from PBMCs, collected 45 days after the yellow fever booster vaccination. Receptors were obtained from a man aged 25-40 years who received the YFV17D yellow fever vaccine. Each CDR3 is given with its conserved first and last residue.

v_call cdr3_aa
TRBV27 CASRGRDGYSNQPQHF
TRBV4-1 CASSQDERSGNTIYF
TRBV24-1 CATSDRTGGQETQYF
TRBV6-2/TRBV6-3 CASSYSSRNNDEQFF
TRBV4-3 CASSHGRSSGIYEQYF
TRBV5-6 CASSWGLAGESDSEQFF
TRBV20-1 CSARRLAGTYTDTQYF
TRBV15 CATSRGNTGELFF
TRBV7-2 CASSLRTSGTTDTQYF
TRBV5-1 CASSPKAGGNTGELFF
TRBV10-1 CASSEGLGPYTQYF
TRBV24-1 CATSAKETQYF
TRBV6-2/TRBV6-3 CASQTPGQGWYEQYF
TRBV6-1 CASRNGASTDTQYF
TRBV5-4 CASSFDLTTDTQYF
TRBV6-2/TRBV6-3 CASSWTDGYTF
TRBV7-2 CASSLRFPNTEAFF
TRBV20-1 CSARRQGADEKLFF
TRBV7-8 CASSSERGNEQFF
TRBV9 CASSPHRAVGEQFF
TRBV5-6 CASSPGRTEAFF
TRBV10-3 CAISERGYIQYF
TRBV12-3/TRBV12-4 CASSLRDAQETQYF
TRBV18 CASSRPGIMNTEAFF
TRBV29-1 CSVFGAYGYTF
TRBV27 CASSLPFSGSETQYF
TRBV12-3/TRBV12-4 CASRGTANQPQHF
TRBV4-3 CASSQVQGGNNSPLHF
TRBV4-3 CASSTYTHTGDYGYTF
TRBV27 CASSNYYEQYF
TRBV6-5 CASSYGAMASADTQYF
TRBV20-1 CSARGGREEQFF
TRBV7-6 CASSLGVGNRENIQYF
TRBV29-1 CSVYSSDTQYF
TRBV20-1 CSATGLAGRGYEQFF
TRBV14 CASSQYQGLNIQYF
TRBV18 CASSPERNYGYTF
TRBV9 CASSVAGTGGWNEQYF
TRBV18 CASSDRRSEQYF
TRBV5-1 CASSGYAGAVTGELFF
TRBV6-4 CASSPHSGNEQFF
TRBV5-6 CASSPLAGASYEQYF
TRBV29-1 CSVEDTVSTGELFF
TRBV29-1 CSVESERLETQYF
TRBV19 CASRTSGGGSQPQHF
TRBV7-8 CASSSVAGGGYEQYF
TRBV5-6 CASGPGTVCAVFRTGELFF
TRBV28 CASSPLSSGRTTRYEQYF
TRBV20-1 CSAGPRAYEQYF
TRBV28 CASSSFVQETQYF
TRBV7-3 CASSLGLLKADTQYF
TRBV7-9 CASSDRGGRAYNEQFF
TRBV7-9 CASSPDKNTEAFF
TRBV28 CASTDSGRGFYEQYF
TRBV12-3/TRBV12-4 CASSGGGPETQYF
TRBV7-2 CASRSARGQAPFTQYF
TRBV12-3/TRBV12-4 CASSHPRGVPSYSGNTIYF
TRBV7-6 CASSLPTRTGELFF
TRBV12-3/TRBV12-4 CASSRRREGSEQYF
TRBV20-1 CSAGTPGVDEQYF